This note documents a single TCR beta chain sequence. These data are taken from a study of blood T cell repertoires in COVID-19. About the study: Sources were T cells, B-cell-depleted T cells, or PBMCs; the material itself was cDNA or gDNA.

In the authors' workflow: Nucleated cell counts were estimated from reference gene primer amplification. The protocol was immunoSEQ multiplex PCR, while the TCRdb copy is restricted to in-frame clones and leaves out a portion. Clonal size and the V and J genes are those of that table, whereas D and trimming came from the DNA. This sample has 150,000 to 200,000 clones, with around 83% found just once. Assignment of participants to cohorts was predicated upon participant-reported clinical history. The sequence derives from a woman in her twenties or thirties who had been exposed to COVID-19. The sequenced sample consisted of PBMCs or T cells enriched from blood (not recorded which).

CDR3 protein: CASSYSDSPYEQYF. The CDR3 DNA reads as TGTGCCAGCAGTTACTCCGATAGTCCCTACGAGCAGTACTTC. The gene calls are TRBV6-5 and TRBJ2-7; D is uncertain. Deletions cut 0 bases from V and 2 bases from J, with 8 bases between. CDR1 and CDR2 (germline): MNHEY, SVGAGI. The CDR3 sequence is 14 residues long.